The text below deals with one TCR beta chain. The antigen remains undetermined. With 60 Vbeta and 13 Jbeta primers, the PCR was carried out. Measured with immunoSEQ multiplex PCR; TCRdb has only the in-frame clones, and not every one. The sample lists roughly 160,000 clones; 70% to 80% were seen once. Germline loops: CDR1 MDHEN, CDR2 SYDVKM. V gave up 5 bases and J gave up 1 base, with 27 bases separating them. The CDR3 loop spans 19 amino acids. These data originate in a study of cytomegalovirus exposure and HLA in healthy donors. Whole-study findings and limits: TCR beta chains associated with HLA were, in a later analysis, more clonally expanded than equally common others. Later analysis reportedly placed an Asian-associated ancestry cluster below the roughly 690-donor mean in N-insertions. It was reported that the classifier diagnosed cytomegalovirus status with high specificity and sensitivity in both the original and validation cohorts. A link between a missense DCLRE1C variant and TCR beta V- and J-gene trimming emerged from a later analysis.

This chain links TRBV28 with TRBJ2-7; perhaps TRBD1 as D (5 bases). The sequenced sample consisted of PBMCs. This TCR was recovered from a man aged 25 to 40 in good health and CMV-seropositive. The CDR3 nucleotides are TGTGCCAGCAGTACAGGTGGCAGGTTCCCCCCAAAACCTTCCTACGAGCAGTACTTC. Its translation is CASSTGGRFPPKPSYEQYF. Complete variable domain (other parts from reference TRBV28 and TRBJ2-7): DVKVTQSSRYLVKRTGEKVFLECVQDMDHENMFWYRQDPGLGLRLIYFSYDVKMKEKGDIPEGYSVSREKKERFSLILESASTNQTSMYLCASSTGGRFPPKPSYEQYFGPGTRLTVT.